This T cell receptor (beta chain) was recorded in a study of technical replicates of blood from several donors. This clone was observed a single time. The junction and the germline gene differ at one end; a read error may be behind it. Germline CDR1 reads KGHSH; CDR2 reads LQKENI. The CDR3 consists of 14 residues. Produced via immunoSEQ multiplex PCR; TCRdb's table is partial and in-frame only. The table has 80,000 to 90,000 clones, 85% to 95% seen once. The sequenced sample consisted of T cells isolated from PBMCs. The chain is built from TRBV18 and TRBJ1-4; 8 bases align to TRBD1. The sequence was obtained from a human donor in good health. The CDR3 sequence is CASSLGTGPGSVDF. CDR3 sequence (DNA): TGTGCCAGCTCCCTAGGGACAGGCCCAGGATCCGTCGATTTT.